This T cell receptor (beta chain) was recovered during a study of PD-L1 blockade in urothelial cancer. Across the whole study: Patients with male sex and bladder-origin urothelial cancer accounted for about nine tenths of the roughly 29 enrolled.

Sampling of each patient yielded between 1 and 8 specimens, collected pretreatment and on-treatment. Profiling relied on immunoSEQ multiplex PCR, and the TCRdb table lists in-frame clones only, not all of them. The sample contains just over 50,000 clones, 70% to 80% of which appear only once. The CDR3 totals 15 residues. Germline-derived CDR1 and CDR2 are ENHRY and SYGVKD. Deletions cut 2 bases from V and 1 base from J, with 10 bases between. In its sample, this clone was seen a few times. This sequence was found in a man between 70 and 80 years old with urothelial cancer. The starting material was PBMCs, obtained around atezolizumab (anti-PD-L1) treatment. V and J are TRBV10-3 and TRBJ2-3; D is possibly TRBD1 (5 bases). CDR3 loop: CAISERGGGTDTQYF. The CDR3 DNA sequence: TGTGCCATCAGTGAGAGGGGTGGTGGCACAGATACGCAGTATTTT.